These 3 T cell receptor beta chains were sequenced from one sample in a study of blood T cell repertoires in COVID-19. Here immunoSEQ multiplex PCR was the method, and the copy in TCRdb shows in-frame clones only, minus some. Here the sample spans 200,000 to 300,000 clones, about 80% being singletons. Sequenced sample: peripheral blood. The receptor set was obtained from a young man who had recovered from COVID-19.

CDR3 sequence (DNA): TGTGCCAGCAGTTTAAGCAGGTTATATGGCTACACCTTC. Translating gives CASSLSRLYGYTF. The rearrangement joins TRBV12-3 or TRBV12-4 to TRBJ1-2, with no clear D. CDR3 length equals 13 residues. V dropped 2 bases and J dropped 5 bases, with 9 bases sitting between them.

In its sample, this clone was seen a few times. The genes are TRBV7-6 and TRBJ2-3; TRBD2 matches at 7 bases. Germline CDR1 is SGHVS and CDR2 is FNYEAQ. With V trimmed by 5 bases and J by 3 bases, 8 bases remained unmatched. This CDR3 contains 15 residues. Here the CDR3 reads CASSEGAGETDTQYF. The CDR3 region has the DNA TGTGCCAGCAGCGAGGGTGCGGGGGAGACAGATACGCAGTATTTT.

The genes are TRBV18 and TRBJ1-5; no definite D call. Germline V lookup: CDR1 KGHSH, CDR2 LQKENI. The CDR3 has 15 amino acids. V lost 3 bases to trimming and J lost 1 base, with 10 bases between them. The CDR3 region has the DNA TGTGCCAGCTCACCGATATCCGGGAGCAATCAGCCCCAGCATTTT. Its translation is CASSPISGSNQPQHF.